What follows is one T cell receptor (beta chain) and its context. Antigen: not known. As for time point: cycle 4 day 1 (C4D1), after 5 to 7 weeks of nivolumab. The patients all showed relapse after autologous stem cell transplantation, while their brentuximab vedotin exposure varied. Isolation of CD4+ T cells from thawed PBMCs was performed by magnetic negative selection. This sample stems from a study of PD-1 blockade in classical Hodgkin lymphoma. Overall study findings and caveats: Reported baseline diversity: healthy donors highest, relapsed/refractory patients lowest. The study found that TCR diversity rose significantly by C4D1 in CD4+ but not CD8+ cells. Patients with an early start, nivolumab under 1 year after ASCT, were excluded. For complete responders, baseline diversity was comparable to that of newly diagnosed patients.

V was cut by 3 bases and J by 0 bases, with 8 bases left in between. The germline CDR1 and CDR2 sequences are KGHSH and LQKENI. The CDR3 runs to 14 residues. Clones were read by immunoSEQ multiplex PCR, and TCRdb kept only the in-frame ones, dropping some. The sample carries about 9,500 clones, approximately 88% recorded once. This sequence originates from a human donor with classical Hodgkin lymphoma. The sequences come from CD4+ T cells from blood, collected before the fourth cycle of nivolumab. The chain couples TRBV18 to TRBJ1-2; D gene ambiguous. This CDR3 reads CASSPETANYGYTF. The DNA of the CDR3 is TGTGCCAGCTCACCGGAAACAGCTAACTATGGCTACACCTTC.